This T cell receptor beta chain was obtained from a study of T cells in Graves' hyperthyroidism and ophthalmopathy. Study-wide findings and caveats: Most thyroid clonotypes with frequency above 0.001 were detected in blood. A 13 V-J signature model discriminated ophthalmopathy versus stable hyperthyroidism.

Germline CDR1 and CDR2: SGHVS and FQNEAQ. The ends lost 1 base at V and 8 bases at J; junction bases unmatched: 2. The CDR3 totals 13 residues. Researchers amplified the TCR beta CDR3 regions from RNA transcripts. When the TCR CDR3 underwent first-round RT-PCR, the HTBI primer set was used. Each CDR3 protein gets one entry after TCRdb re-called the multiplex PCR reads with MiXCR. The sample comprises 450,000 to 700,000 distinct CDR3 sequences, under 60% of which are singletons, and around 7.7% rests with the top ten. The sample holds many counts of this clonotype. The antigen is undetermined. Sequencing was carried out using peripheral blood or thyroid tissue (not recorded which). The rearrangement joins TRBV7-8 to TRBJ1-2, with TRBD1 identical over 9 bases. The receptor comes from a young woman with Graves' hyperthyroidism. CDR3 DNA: TGTGCCAGCAGCTTAGGAACAGGGGGCGGCTACACCTTC. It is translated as CASSLGTGGGYTF. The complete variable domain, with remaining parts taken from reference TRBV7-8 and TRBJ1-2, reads GAGVSQSPRYKVAKRGQDVALRCDPISGHVSLFWYQQALGQGPEFLTYFQNEAQLDKSGLPSDRFFAERPEGSVSTLKIQRTQQEDSAVYLCASSLGTGGGYTFGSGTRLTVV.